Each of the 26 T cell receptor beta chains below was sequenced from the same sample in a study of blood T cells in healthy people across ages. The authors ran a second PCR of roughly 6 to 11 cycles using a sample-barcoded 5' primer and a J-beta primer mix. TCRdb processed the 5' RACE reads anew with MiXCR; each CDR3 protein has one entry. The sample lists around 790,000 distinct CDR3 sequences, 44% seen once, with roughly 19% in the top ten. What was sequenced was blood. Receptors were obtained from a man aged 60-69 years in good health.

The chain uses TRBV29-1 and TRBJ2-5; TRBD2 aligns across 11 bases. Trimming took 6 bases from V and 4 from J; bases not matched to a gene: 1. The CDR3 is made up of 12 amino acids. Looked up from germline, CDR1 is SQVTM and CDR2 is ANQGSEA. CDR3 residues: CSVGLAGETQYF. The CDR3 DNA follows: TGCAGCGTCGGACTAGCGGGAGAGACCCAGTACTTC. The variable domain in full, with the rest retrieved from reference TRBV29-1 and TRBJ2-5, is SAVISQKPSRDICQRGTSLTIQCQVDSQVTMMFWYRQQPGQSLTLIATANQGSEATYESGFVIDKFPISRPNLTFSTLTVSNMSPEDSSIYLCSVGLAGETQYFGPGTRLLVL.

This clonotype has more than one count but fewer than ten. The chain links TRBV20-1 to TRBJ2-1; 7 bases are shared with TRBD2. The CDR3 covers 16 residues. Germline CDR1 DFQATT, CDR2 SNEGSKA (reference sequence). The ends lost 0 bases at V and 5 bases at J; junction bases unmatched: 10. Written as DNA, the CDR3 is TGCAGTGCTAGAGACGGTGCGGGGGTGCGCGACAATGAGCAGTTCTTC. Amino acid sequence: CSARDGAGVRDNEQFF.

Worth noting for this clonotype: At one boundary the junction diverges from the germline segment, which might be a read error. The CDR3 protein is CASTLRGAGDTQSF. The CDR3 nucleotides read TGTGCCAGCACCCTAAGGGGGGCGGGAGATACGCAGTCTTTT. The chain couples TRBV27 to TRBJ2-3, with D tentatively TRBD2 (7 bases). The CDR3 extends over 14 amino acids. In germline, CDR1 is MNHEY, CDR2 SMNVEV (reference sequence).

V gene TRBV4-3 combines with J gene TRBJ2-7, with a possible D match to TRBD1 (6 bases). The CDR3 runs to 16 residues. The germline V and J ends were trimmed by 1 base and 1 base, with 14 bases remaining between them. CDR1 and CDR2 from the germline V gene are LGHNA and YSLEER. CDR3 sequence (DNA): TGCGCCAGCAGCCAAGTTGTAGGCAGGGGTTCCTACGAGCAGTACTTC. Protein: CASSQVVGRGSYEQYF.

V is TRBV12-3 or TRBV12-4 and J is TRBJ2-1; 7 bases agree with TRBD1. The last part of the DNA fits TRBJ2-7 better; the J call may be wrong. This CDR3 has 14 residues. CDR3 coding DNA: TGTGCCAGCAGTTGGGCGAGGGGGCCTTACGAGCAGTACTTC. Amino acids: CASSWARGPYEQYF.

This clonotype showed up many times. An end of the junction differs from the germline gene, which may be a read error. The chain combines TRBV5-1 with TRBJ2-7; 7 nucleotides agree with TRBD2. Germline V gene lookup returns CDR1 SGHRS and CDR2 YFSETQ. The CDR3 consists of 13 residues. The CDR3 bases are TGTGCCAGCAGTACCTCCGGGGGGTACGAGCAGTACTTC. Translating it yields CASSTSGGYEQYF. Based on the CDR3 plus reference TRBV5-1 and TRBJ2-7, the full variable domain is KAGVTQTPRYLIKTRGQQVTLSCSPISGHRSVSWYQQTPGQGLQFLFEYFSETQRNKGNFPGRFSGRQFSNSRSEMNVSTLELGDSALYLCASSTSGGYEQYFGPGTRLTVT.

V usage is TRBV24-1 and J usage is TRBJ2-5, with D maybe TRBD1 (6 bases). This CDR3 contains 15 residues. Trimming pared 4 bases from V and 2 bases from J, leaving 13 bases between. Germline CDR1 is KGHDR and CDR2 is SFDVKD. The CDR3: CATSDPTGPQETQYF. The CDR3 DNA reads as TGTGCCACCAGTGACCCGACAGGTCCACAAGAGACCCAGTACTTC.

The chain is built from TRBV27 and TRBJ1-2, with D possibly TRBD1 on 5 matching bases. CDR3 size: 14 residues. With 1 base removed from V and 3 bases from J, the gap between germline ends came to 9 bases. Per germline, CDR1 MNHEY and CDR2 SMNVEV (reference sequence). The CDR3 sequence: CASSLLPGDYGYTF. The CDR3 bases are TGTGCCAGCAGTTTATTACCGGGGGACTATGGCTACACCTTC.

This clonotype was detected only a few times. The rearrangement uses TRBV12-3 or TRBV12-4 and TRBJ2-1; 11 nucleotides match TRBD2. Trimming cost V 1 base and J 9 bases; bases outside gene matches: 5. The CDR3 loop spans 15 amino acids. The CDR3 region has the DNA TGTGCCAGCAGTTTAGTTAGCGGGGGGGCCTTTGAGCAGTTCTTC. This encodes CASSLVSGGAFEQFF.

The rearrangement links TRBV4-3 to TRBJ2-3, with 10 positions matching TRBD2. Germline V gene data show CDR1 as LGHNA and CDR2 as YSLEER. The CDR3 length is 15 residues. V shed 1 base, J shed 7 bases, and the junction held 5 bases outside the gene matches. The chain's CDR3 is CASSQASGGYYTQYF. The CDR3 nucleotides are TGCGCCAGCAGCCAAGCTAGCGGGGGATACTATACGCAGTATTTT.

This clonotype was found a few times. The V call is TRBV11-2, the J call TRBJ2-3, with D perhaps matching TRBD1 (6 bases). This CDR3 is built from 16 residues. From germline, CDR1 is SGHAT and CDR2 FQNNGV. Trimming shortened V by 1 base and J by 6 bases, and 17 bases separated the two germline ends. CDR3 loop: CASSLGGRGSVDTQYF. CDR3 DNA: TGTGCCAGCAGCTTAGGGGGCAGGGGTTCTGTTGATACGCAGTATTTT.

The chain combines TRBV28 with TRBJ1-1; D call uncertain. In germline, CDR1 is MDHEN, CDR2 SYDVKM. The CDR3 contains 13 residues. V lost 7 bases and J lost 0, with 9 bases in between. CDR3 residues: CASIGGMNTEAFF. CDR3 coding DNA: TGTGCCAGCATAGGAGGGATGAACACTGAAGCTTTCTTT.

CDR3 coding DNA: TGTGCCAGCAGCTGCCCCCCGCCGCGGACAGGGTCTGGCTCTGGGGCCAACGTCCTGACTTTC. Translated: CASSCPPPRTGSGSGANVLTF. V gene TRBV6-2 or TRBV6-3 combines with J gene TRBJ2-6, with TRBD1 identical over 8 bases. CDR1 is MNHEY, CDR2 SVGEGT, per germline. There are 21 residues in the CDR3. V shed 6 bases and J 0 bases; nucleotides not matched to a gene: 19.

The rearrangement links TRBV12-3 or TRBV12-4 to TRBJ2-4, with D possibly being TRBD1 or TRBD2 (6 bases each). The ends were cut back, 1 base at V and 5 bases at J, with 12 bases in the middle. The CDR3 runs to 15 residues. The DNA for the CDR3 is TGTGCCAGCAGTTTAGTGACAGGAGGGGAAAACATTCAGTACTTC. It specifies CASSLVTGGENIQYF.

Only a few counts were recorded for this clonotype. The chain links TRBV7-3 to TRBJ2-5; a weak D match, TRBD2 (5 bases). Germline V gene lookup returns CDR1 SGHTA and CDR2 FQGTGA. The CDR3 extends over 16 amino acids. V shed 4 bases and J shed 5 bases, with 20 bases lying between them. CDR3 loop: CASSSSGPEGRETQYF. The CDR3 region has the DNA TGTGCCAGCAGCTCCTCGGGTCCCGAGGGTCGGGAGACCCAGTACTTC.

This clonotype was seen many times. The rearrangement joins TRBV5-1 to TRBJ2-7; TRBD1 aligns across 10 bases. The CDR3 covers 17 residues. Germline V gives CDR1 SGHRS, CDR2 YFSETQ. V trimming: 3 bases; J trimming: 2 bases; junction bases outside the gene matches: 11. The DNA of the CDR3 is TGCGCCAGCAGCTCATCCGGGACAGGGGTACATACCTACGAGCAGTACTTC. Translating it yields CASSSSGTGVHTYEQYF.

V gene TRBV11-3 combines with J gene TRBJ2-5; a possible D gene is TRBD1 (7 bases). The assigned J gene may be wrong: the sequence end matches TRBJ2-7 better. The CDR3 is 13 amino acids. Per germline, CDR1 SGHNT and CDR2 YENEEA. This CDR3 is CASSDREAYEQYF. The CDR3 DNA follows: TGTGCCAGCTCAGACAGGGAGGCTTACGAGCAGTACTTC.

The chain recombines TRBV27 with TRBJ1-4; 11 bases match TRBD1. The germline gives CDR1 MNHEY, CDR2 SMNVEV (reference sequence). CDR3 length equals 16 residues. Trimming at V came to 5 bases and at J to 8 bases, leaving 10 bases not matched to a gene. The CDR3 DNA follows: TGTGCCAGCAGTCTAAAAAGGACAGGGGGCGGCGAAAAACTGTTTTTT. Translated: CASSLKRTGGGEKLFF. Full variable domain (remainder filled in from reference TRBV27 and TRBJ1-4): EAQVTQNPRYLITVTGKKLTVTCSQNMNHEYMSWYRQDPGLGLRQIYYSMNVEVTDKGDVPEGYKVSRKEKRNFPLILESPSPNQTSLYFCASSLKRTGGGEKLFFGSGTQLSVL.

The chain couples TRBV15 to TRBJ2-5, with D unresolved. The J call is in doubt because the DNA end fits TRBJ2-7 better. This CDR3 is built from 15 residues. Germline-derived CDR1 and CDR2 are LNHNV and YYDKDF (reference sequence). The CDR3 nucleotides read TGTGCCACCAGCAGAGATCGCGGTGTTGGATACGAGCAGTACTTC. It specifies CATSRDRGVGYEQYF.

This rearrangement joins TRBV7-2 to TRBJ2-7, with D possibly called TRBD1 or TRBD2 (5 bases each). The CDR3 is made up of 15 amino acids. The ends were cut back, 0 bases at V and 2 bases at J, with 11 bases in the middle. CDR1 and CDR2 from the germline V gene are SGHTA and FQGNSA. The CDR3 region has the DNA TGTGCCAGCAGCTTAGCACCCGGGGCGACCTACGAGCAGTACTTC. Protein: CASSLAPGATYEQYF.

Many counts were recorded for this clonotype. The rearrangement uses TRBV11-2 and TRBJ1-1; D gene ambiguous. The V end was cut by 1 base, the J end by 5 bases, with 8 bases between. CDR1 SGHAT and CDR2 FQNNGV come from the germline V gene. The CDR3 has 13 residues. CDR3 protein: CASSLGSGTEAFF. As DNA, the CDR3 is TGTGCCAGCAGCTTAGGGTCTGGGACTGAAGCTTTCTTT.

V gene TRBV7-2 combines with J gene TRBJ1-2, with D perhaps matching TRBD1 (5 bases). The CDR3 sequence is 12 residues long. Trimming removed 8 bases at V and 6 bases at J, with 13 bases between. The germline CDR1 and CDR2 sequences are SGHTA and FQGNSA. The chain's CDR3 is CASRGKPHGYTF. CDR3 DNA: TGTGCCAGCCGGGGGAAGCCCCATGGCTACACCTTC.

This clonotype occurred a few times. The rearrangement joins TRBV6-5 to TRBJ2-7; weak D call: TRBD2 (5 bases). This CDR3 is built from 16 residues. Between the trimmed V and J ends, which lost 0 bases and 3 bases, there was a span of 15 bases. The germline CDR1 and CDR2 sequences are MNHEY and SVGAGI. This CDR3 is CASSYSTPYGNYEQYF. CDR3 DNA: TGTGCCAGCAGTTACTCGACGCCTTACGGGAACTACGAGCAGTACTTC.

The table lists this clonotype with a few counts. The chain joins TRBV20-1 to TRBJ2-5, with 13 bases aligning to TRBD2. Germline-derived CDR1 and CDR2 are DFQATT and SNEGSKA (reference sequence). Trimming took 1 base from V and 5 from J; bases not matched to a gene: 7. The length of the CDR3 is 16 residues. CDR3 region: CSARGPGTSGVETQYF. Written as DNA, the CDR3 is TGCAGTGCTAGAGGACCCGGGACTAGCGGGGTTGAGACCCAGTACTTC.

This chain links TRBV12-3 or TRBV12-4 with TRBJ2-3, with TRBD2 identical over 7 bases. The trim removed 7 bases at V and 6 bases at J, leaving 19 bases unmatched. The CDR3 extends over 17 amino acids. CDR3 sequence: CASTLGRLADKGDTQYF. CDR3 DNA sequence: TGTGCCAGCACTTTGGGTCGGCTAGCGGACAAGGGGGATACGCAGTATTTT.

This sequence joins TRBV20-1 and TRBJ2-7, with TRBD2 matching 8 bases. J lost 7 bases, V lost 6 bases, and 14 bases had no gene match. CDR1 is DFQATT and CDR2 is SNEGSKA in the germline V gene (reference sequence). The CDR3 runs to 14 residues. The CDR3 sequence: CSAISGAALGEQYF. The CDR3 nucleotides are TGCAGTGCCATTAGCGGGGCCGCCTTAGGGGAGCAGTACTTC.